The 4 T cell receptor beta chains below come from one sample, sequenced in a study of T cells in Graves' hyperthyroidism and ophthalmopathy. The source material, RNA transcripts, was used to amplify TCR beta CDR3 regions. With the HTBI primer set, the TCR CDR3 went through a first round of RT-PCR. TCRdb independently ran MiXCR on the multiplex PCR reads; one entry per CDR3 protein. Here the sample spans about 380,000 distinct CDR3 sequences, over 11% being singletons. Sequencing was done on a sample of blood. The receptors derive from a woman aged 55-69 years with Graves' hyperthyroidism.

A remark on this clonotype: This clone may be a read error of a much larger clone one base away. This sequence joins TRBV28 and TRBJ2-2, with 10 bases that match TRBD2. The CDR3 is 18 amino acids. Germline V CDR1 and CDR2: MDHEN, SYDVKM. V was pared by 3 bases and J by 1 base, with 8 bases of the junction left unmatched. CDR3 sequence (DNA): TGTGCCAGCAGTTTCTGCCTAGCGGGAGTTCTGAACACCGGGGAGCTGTTTTTT. Its translation: CASSFCLAGVLNTGELFF.

The rearrangement links TRBV7-2 to TRBJ2-1; TRBD2 agrees at 14 bases. Germline CDR1 is SGHTA and CDR2 is FQGNSA. V lost 1 base to trimming and J lost 8 bases; unmatched junction nucleotides: 4. The CDR3 is made up of 16 amino acids. CDR3 DNA: TGTGCCAGCAGCTTAGGTGGGACTAGCGGGAGCTATGAGCAGTTCTTC. Translation gives CASSLGGTSGSYEQFF.

This chain uses TRBV7-9 with TRBJ1-2; D remains ambiguous. CDR1 and CDR2 from the germline V gene are SEHNR and FQNEAQ (reference sequence). The V and J ends lost 4 bases and 1 base respectively, with 13 bases between them. CDR3 size: 15 residues. The CDR3 reads CASSSLGSYNYGYTF. CDR3 DNA: TGTGCCAGCAGCTCCCTTGGCAGTTATAACTATGGCTACACCTTC.

This clonotype was counted ten times or more. The chain employs TRBV18 and TRBJ2-5; no clear D gene. From germline, CDR1 is KGHSH and CDR2 LQKENI. The CDR3 loop spans 15 amino acids. The V end lost 1 base, the J end lost 0 bases, and 9 bases lay between the germline ends. This CDR3 reads CASSPRHPDQETQYF. For the CDR3, the DNA is TGTGCCAGCTCACCACGTCATCCAGACCAAGAGACCCAGTACTTC.